This TCR beta chain is drawn from a study of blood T cells in healthy people across ages (dated by TCRdb to 2014 to 2015). Some background on the complete study: Template switching captured roughly one uniquely barcoded TCR beta cDNA molecule per two T cells in model experiments. Four age groups were formed from the donors: young (average around 15 years), middle-aged (around 41), aged (roughly 58) and long-lived (82). To avoid experimental bias, donors of different ages were spread randomly across the sequencing lanes. Two additional independent replicas of 1 million unique cDNA reads from the same blood draw were analyzed for two donors (one aged 18 to 30 and one aged 80 or older). The study measured age-related changes in TCR beta repertoire diversity using deep sequencing normalized with unique cDNA molecular identifiers. Beyond this particular receptor, the publication reports: A strong correlation was found between observed TCR beta diversity and the percentage of naive T cells measured by flow cytometry. Compared with the aged group, more naive CD4+ T cells, fewer expanded clones and increased TCR diversity were shown by the long-lived group, suggesting age selection. Total diversity estimates from one million sequenced T cells were considered lower bounds and underestimates. Observed TCR beta diversity per million T cells fell roughly linearly with age, and a significant reduction was already apparent by age around 39. The CMV infection status of donors was not known, potentially confounding age-related changes in expanded clonotypes. Conclusive comparison of naive and antigen-experienced compartments was prevented by the profiling of bulk unsorted PBMCs.

Donors were around 37 systemically healthy Caucasian individuals from Russia aged roughly 6 to 90 years. Each donor gave ten milliliters of peripheral blood, collected into EDTA-treated Vacutainer tubes. Ficoll-Paque density-gradient centrifugation was used to isolate PBMCs, with at least 6.5 million per sample. Trizol reagent was used to extract total RNA from PBMCs, with at least 6 micrograms per sample. The percentages of naive CD45RAhigh/CD27high T cells were determined by flow cytometry on a PBMC aliquot from every donor. The CDR3 runs 15 residues from the cysteine to the phenylalanine. Only the CDR3 portion is preserved as DNA: 45 bases, with reading frame beginning at the first base. Unmatched junction bases come to 6, with V trimmed by 4 bases and J by 5 bases. The sample holds many counts of this clonotype. This receptor's antigen is unknown. No per-base quality is available; no much larger clone lies one base away.

The method behind the library was 5' RACE. The instrument was an Illumina HiSeq 2500. A second roughly 7 to 12 cycle PCR used a sample-barcoded 5' primer and a J-beta primer mix. Each TCR beta cDNA molecule received a unique molecular identifier from a template-switch 5' adaptor carrying 12 random nucleotides. At least 2.5 million CDR3-containing paired-end reads were obtained from each sample. The Mint cDNA synthesis kit, primed by a TRBC-specific oligonucleotide, was used to synthesize first-strand cDNA from all RNA. Following uracil-DNA glycosylase treatment, all cDNA underwent a first 18-cycle PCR with the universal primers M1SS and BC2_uni_R. The source study handled its data this way. For normalization, 1 million high-quality reads were randomly selected from each sample, with every read carrying a distinct molecular identifier. Instead of being binned into consensus sequences, reads that shared molecular identifiers were thrown out. MiTCR, set to a Q25 quality threshold and the strictest error-elimination algorithm, was used for CDR3 identification, clonotype clustering and error correction. A nonparametric unseen species model with Euler transformation was used to estimate a lower bound on total TCR beta diversity. TCRdb ran its own pipeline on the public reads, namely fastp trimming at Q25 and MiXCR clone calling, and kept in-frame beta chains. Rows matching on CDR3 protein sequence are summarized as one entry with the most common DNA and genes. The V and J calls come from TCRdb's annotation, not from the publication. The sample has 1.5 million to 2 million distinct CDR3 sequences on record, 25% to 30% of them singletons. The ten biggest clones cover approximately 7.7% of the sample.

Sequences were obtained from blood. The sequence derives from a woman aged 25 to 39 in good health. This chain is built from TRBV12-3 or TRBV12-4 and TRBJ2-1; TRBD1 lines up with 9 middle nucleotides. The CDR3 reads CASSYTTGGDNEQFF. Read as DNA, the sequence is TGTGCCAGCAGTTATACGACAGGGGGGGACAATGAGCAGTTCTTC.